This T cell receptor (beta chain) was sequenced during a study of blood T cell repertoires in COVID-19. Looking at the study overall: COVID-19 samples from acute and convalescent phases originated in the United States, Italy and Spain. Sample material is recorded as cDNA or gDNA derived from T cells, B-cell-depleted T cells, or PBMCs.

Germline V gene sequence: CDR1 SGHDT, CDR2 YYEEEE. Trimming removed 4 bases at V and 10 bases at J, with 17 bases between. The CDR3 is made up of 13 amino acids. As handled by the study authors: Estimation of nucleated cell counts was performed using reference gene primer amplification. The assay was immunoSEQ multiplex PCR, and TCRdb's table has in-frame clones only and misses some. The V and J calls and clone size were taken over from that table, and D and trimming were inferred from the DNA. The sample consists of roughly 300,000 clones, approximately 89% of them appearing once. This clone was recorded once. While infection was still active, Seattle patients were enrolled and then followed longitudinally.

The chain couples TRBV5-6 to TRBJ1-2, with D possibly being TRBD1 (5 bases). The sequencing input was peripheral blood. The sequence derives from a woman younger than 45 with COVID-19, enrolled during active disease. CDR3 DNA: TGTGCCAGCAGCCAAGGAAGGCAGGGCACCTACACCTTC. Protein: CASSQGRQGTYTF.